This T cell receptor (beta chain) was captured by sequencing in a study of cytotoxic CD8 clonotypes in ibrutinib-treated CLL. Study conclusions and caveats: Whereas clonality rose at ibrutinib response, it declined toward baseline at progression. Contraction or stability on treatment was seen for public clonotypes, which were uncommon.

Worth noting for this clone: No antigen is known for it.

Sequencing was designed to attain a depth spanning 1 in 200,000 to 1 in 1 million T cells. The assay was immunoSEQ multiplex PCR, and TCRdb's table has in-frame clones only and misses some. The repertoire consists of about 120,000 clones, with more than 55% occurring once and the leading ten covering about 40%. The clonotype originates from a human donor with chronic lymphocytic leukemia. The sample here was PBMCs, taken after 24 months of ibrutinib treatment.

The CDR3 sequence: CASRQAGDNQPQHF. The CDR3 DNA reads TGTGCCAGCCGGCAGGCAGGGGACAATCAGCCCCAGCATTTT. V usage is TRBV2 and J usage is TRBJ1-5; a weak D match, TRBD1 (6 bases). The V and J ends lost 8 bases and 3 bases respectively, with 14 bases between them. Looked up from germline, CDR1 is SNHLY and CDR2 is FYNNEI. The CDR3 is made up of 14 amino acids.